This T cell receptor beta chain derives from a study of cytomegalovirus exposure and HLA in healthy donors. Donors were nominally healthy when sampled, though unrecorded immune exposures were likely. The CDR3 spans 14 residues. V was pared by 0 bases and J by 9 bases, with 12 bases between. Germline assignment: CDR1 LNHDA and CDR2 SQIVND (reference sequence). This clone was observed once. PCR employed 60 Vbeta and 13 Jbeta primers. Here immunoSEQ multiplex PCR was the method, and the copy in TCRdb shows in-frame clones only, minus some. The data contain 150,000 to 200,000 clones, around 80% of them seen just once; the ten biggest clones take up 1.5% to 2%.

The chain uses TRBV19 and TRBJ1-5; the D is unclear. Sequencing used PBMCs. The TCR originated in a woman aged 25 to 39 in good health and CMV-seronegative. The DNA of the CDR3 is TGTGCCAGTAGTATAGAGGGCTTTTTCGGGCCCCAGCATTTT. Protein: CASSIEGFFGPQHF.